A single sample is the source of the 17 T cell receptor beta chains below, sequenced in a study of cytotoxic CD8 clonotypes in ibrutinib-treated CLL. The table came from immunoSEQ multiplex PCR; TCRdb's copy has only in-frame clones and leaves some out. In the table there are about 150,000 clones, around 76% of which are singletons. The sample in question was PBMCs, obtained after 24 months of ibrutinib treatment. The receptors stem from a human donor with chronic lymphocytic leukemia.

The CDR3 DNA sequence: TGTGCCAGCAGCCCCACTGGGGCGGACCACTACGAGCAGTACTTC. Protein sequence: CASSPTGADHYEQYF. The chain carries TRBV7-3 and TRBJ2-7, with D perhaps matching TRBD1 (5 bases). Between the trimmed V and J ends, which lost 5 bases and 3 bases, there was a span of 17 bases. This CDR3 has 15 amino acids. Germline CDR1 reads SGHTA; CDR2 reads FQGTGA.

This clone was seen a handful of times. V usage is TRBV30 and J usage is TRBJ2-7; a weak D match, TRBD1 (6 bases). With 4 bases removed from V and 0 bases from J, the gap between germline ends came to 7 bases. The CDR3 has 12 residues. Per germline, CDR1 GTSNPN and CDR2 SVGIG (reference sequence). CDR3: CAWTGHSYEQYF. The CDR3 region has the DNA TGTGCCTGGACGGGACACTCCTACGAGCAGTACTTC.

The chain recombines TRBV7-3 with TRBJ2-3; 7 bases are shared with TRBD1. Unmatched junction bases numbered 9, after V lost 1 base and J lost 2 bases. Germline V gene data show CDR1 as SGHTA and CDR2 as FQGTGA. CDR3 size: 17 residues. CDR3: CASSLKPRTGSTDTQYF. In nucleotides, the CDR3 is TGTGCCAGCAGCTTAAAACCCCGGACAGGCTCCACAGATACGCAGTATTTT.

V gene TRBV28 combines with J gene TRBJ2-7; no reliable D call. Germline V gene data show CDR1 as MDHEN and CDR2 as SYDVKM. V gave up 1 base and J gave up 3 bases, with 4 bases separating them. The CDR3 is 12 residues long. In DNA, the CDR3 is TGTGCCAGCAGTTTATATGGCTACGAGCAGTACTTC. Translation: CASSLYGYEQYF.

The J gene is TRBJ2-6, the V gene TRBV4-3; D may be TRBD1 (6 bases). Germline lookup yields CDR1 LGHNA and CDR2 YSLEER. V dropped 1 base and J dropped 8 bases, with 15 bases sitting between them. The CDR3 totals 16 residues. CDR3: CASSQGGAGVPNVLTF. CDR3 DNA sequence: TGCGCCAGCAGCCAAGGTGGGGCAGGGGTCCCCAACGTCCTGACTTTC.

This clone has just one count. The J gene is TRBJ1-4, the V gene TRBV27; perhaps TRBD1 as D (6 bases). Trimming took 6 bases from V and 4 from J, leaving 9 bases between them. Germline loops: CDR1 MNHEY, CDR2 SMNVEV (reference sequence). The CDR3 covers 13 residues. DNA of the CDR3: TGTGCCAGCAGGGGGGCGCATAATGAAAAACTGTTTTTT. It translates to CASRGAHNEKLFF.

This clone was seen only a few times. The V call is TRBV27, the J call TRBJ1-1; D gene unclear. V lost 1 base to trimming and J lost 5 bases, with 14 bases between them. Germline CDR1 reads MNHEY; CDR2 reads SMNVEV (reference sequence). CDR3 size: 15 residues. The CDR3 spells CASSLWSFMGTEAFF. The CDR3 bases are TGTGCCAGCAGTTTATGGTCCTTTATGGGGACTGAAGCTTTCTTT.

The chain couples TRBV18 to TRBJ2-1; 7 bases are a match to TRBD1. Looked up from germline, CDR1 is KGHSH and CDR2 is LQKENI. With V trimmed by 1 base and J by 6 bases, 6 bases remained unmatched. The CDR3 loop spans 15 amino acids. CDR3 DNA sequence: TGTGCCAGCTCACCACTGACAGGGTCGGGCAATGAGCAGTTCTTC. As protein: CASSPLTGSGNEQFF.

Here the CDR3 reads CASSSSGQRTYEQYF. Written as DNA, the CDR3 is TGTGCCAGCAGTTCGTCCGGACAGCGCACCTACGAGCAGTACTTC. The chain links TRBV6-5 to TRBJ2-7; tentative D call: TRBD1 (6 bases). Germline lookup yields CDR1 MNHEY and CDR2 SVGAGI. V dropped 4 bases and J dropped 2 bases, with 15 bases sitting between them. This CDR3 has 15 amino acids.

The chain uses TRBV10-3 and TRBJ2-7, with D maybe TRBD2 (5 bases). Deletions cut 3 bases from V and 0 bases from J, with 6 bases between. The CDR3 is 13 amino acids. Germline assignment: CDR1 ENHRY and CDR2 SYGVKD. In DNA, the CDR3 is TGTGCCATCAGTGACGGGGACTCCTACGAGCAGTACTTC. This gives the protein CAISDGDSYEQYF.

The V gene is TRBV5-1, the J gene TRBJ2-2; 9 positions agree with TRBD1. CDR1 SGHRS and CDR2 YFSETQ come from the germline V gene. Trimming removed 4 bases from V and 3 bases from J; junction bases left unmatched: 7. The CDR3 contains 16 residues. This chain's CDR3 is CASSQPDRGHTGELFF. CDR3 in DNA: TGCGCCAGCAGCCAACCGGACAGGGGCCACACCGGGGAGCTGTTTTTT.

Worth noting for this clone: A read error is possible here, since a much larger clone lies one base away. This CDR3 is also generated by other DNA sequences in the sample. The chain has TRBV11-2 and TRBJ1-4; D possibly corresponds to TRBD1 (6 bases). The V gene's germline CDR1 is SGHAT and CDR2 FQNNGV. This CDR3 has 14 amino acids. V was shortened by 7 bases and J by 7 bases, with 16 bases between the two germline ends. CDR3 loop: CASTEGGGGEKLFF. As DNA, the CDR3 is TGTGCCAGCACCGAAGGGGGTGGAGGTGAAAAACTGTTTTTT. Using reference TRBV11-2 and TRBJ1-4 for the parts outside the CDR3, the full variable domain is EAGVAQSPRYKIIEKRQSVAFWCNPISGHATLYWYQQILGQGPKLLIQFQNNGVVDDSQLPKDRFSAERLKGVDSTLKIQPAKLEDSAVYLCASTEGGGGEKLFFGSGTQLSVL.

The chain combines TRBV11-1 with TRBJ2-3; TRBD2 agrees at 10 bases. This CDR3 spans 15 amino acids. V was pared by 3 bases and J by 1 base, with 1 base of the junction left unmatched. Germline V gives CDR1 SGHAT, CDR2 FQDESV (reference sequence). The CDR3 loop reads CASSFTSGGTDTQYF. In nucleotides, the CDR3 is TGTGCCAGCAGCTTCACTAGCGGGGGCACAGATACGCAGTATTTT.

This clone was counted a few times. The rearrangement joins TRBV4-2 to TRBJ1-5; TRBD1 is a possible D gene (5 bases). This CDR3 is built from 15 residues. The V end lost 1 base, the J end lost 3 bases, and 10 bases lay between the germline ends. Germline loops: CDR1 LGHNA, CDR2 YNFKEQ. CDR3 residues: CASSQGGDPNQPQHF. Written as DNA, the CDR3 is TGTGCCAGCAGCCAAGGAGGGGACCCCAATCAGCCCCAGCATTTT.

This clone turned up a few times. The chain recombines TRBV6-5 with TRBJ1-2, with a possible D match to TRBD1 (5 bases). Trimming shortened V by 5 bases and J by 4 bases, and 11 bases separated the two germline ends. Germline CDR1 and CDR2: MNHEY and SVGAGI. The CDR3 is made up of 13 amino acids. The CDR3, as DNA: TGTGCCAGCAGTGGAGGCAGGGCCTATGGCTACACCTTC. Protein sequence: CASSGGRAYGYTF.

V usage is TRBV28 and J usage is TRBJ1-5; perhaps TRBD1 as D (6 bases). The CDR3 contains 15 residues. CDR1 is MDHEN, CDR2 SYDVKM, per germline. V was trimmed by 9 bases and J by 2 bases, leaving 17 bases between them. The CDR3: CASNRQVVGNQPQHF. The CDR3 DNA is TGTGCCAGTAACAGACAGGTGGTAGGCAATCAGCCCCAGCATTTT. Variable domain in full (rest from reference TRBV28 and TRBJ1-5): DVKVTQSSRYLVKRTGEKVFLECVQDMDHENMFWYRQDPGLGLRLIYFSYDVKMKEKGDIPEGYSVSREKKERFSLILESASTNQTSMYLCASNRQVVGNQPQHFGDGTRLSIL.

This clone was counted between two and nine times. This sequence joins TRBV6-4 and TRBJ2-2; the D gene could be TRBD1 or TRBD2 (6 bases each). V was cut by 2 bases and J by 6 bases, with 13 bases left in between. The CDR3 spans 15 residues. Germline V gene sequence: CDR1 MRHNA, CDR2 SNTAGT. The CDR3 sequence: CASSDNHREAGELFF. The CDR3 DNA is TGTGCCAGCAGTGACAACCACAGGGAGGCCGGGGAGCTGTTTTTT.